The 5 T cell receptor beta chains listed next were all sequenced from one sample in a study of human T cells and chemical hapten exposure. Described time point: pre-sensitization, week 0. Treatment reported: therapeutic diphenylcyclopropenone sensitization with weekly scalp DPC. From the RACE reads, TCRdb called clonotypes with MiXCR, one entry per CDR3 protein. The sample lists under 70,000 distinct CDR3 sequences, approximately 11% occurring once. This sample comprised whole blood, obtained in connection with sensitization to the hapten diphenylcyclopropenone (DPC). The receptors derive from a woman between 40 and 55 years old with alopecia areata. Some clones in this sample may be carry-over from other donors' samples.

This clonotype has a handful of counts. The V and J genes are TRBV5-1 and TRBJ2-4; 7 bases align to TRBD2. The CDR3 extends over 15 amino acids. CDR1 and CDR2 from the germline V gene are SGHRS and YFSETQ. The J segment lost 8 bases and the V segment lost 0 bases, leaving 8 bases of the junction unmatched. In DNA, the CDR3 is TGCGCCAGCAGCTTGGAGGGAGGGCGGTGGGACATTCAGTACTTC. It codes for CASSLEGGRWDIQYF.

CDR3: CASSPPGSYNEQFF. As DNA, the CDR3 is TGTGCCAGCAGCCCCCCGGGTTCCTACAATGAGCAGTTCTTC. V gene TRBV5-4 combines with J gene TRBJ2-1; no reliable D call. Between the trimmed V and J ends, which lost 4 bases and 1 base, there was a span of 9 bases. The CDR3 totals 14 residues. Germline V gene sequence: CDR1 SGHNT, CDR2 YYREEE (reference sequence).

There are many counts of this clonotype. The genes are TRBV7-2 and TRBJ2-1; weak D call: TRBD1 (6 bases). CDR1 and CDR2 from the germline V gene are SGHTA and FQGNSA. Trimming removed 7 bases from V and 8 bases from J, with 24 bases in between. The CDR3 contains 16 residues. The CDR3 DNA sequence: TGTGCCAGCACCCTCGTCCCGGGACAACGAACCGATGAGCAGTTCTTC. It translates to CASTLVPGQRTDEQFF.

This clonotype turned up a few times. The gene calls are TRBV5-1 and TRBJ2-2; perhaps TRBD1 as D (5 bases). Trimming pared 2 bases from V and 1 base from J, leaving 9 bases between. Per the germline V gene, CDR1 is SGHRS and CDR2 is YFSETQ. The length of the CDR3 is 15 residues. CDR3 protein: CASSFDQGNTGELFF. The CDR3 nucleotides read TGCGCCAGCAGCTTTGACCAGGGGAACACCGGGGAGCTGTTTTTT.

This clonotype occurred many times. This chain links TRBV7-9 with TRBJ1-1; tentatively, D is TRBD1 (6 bases). The CDR3 spans 15 residues. The V gene lost 5 bases and the J gene lost 1 base, with 14 bases spanning the gap. Germline CDR1 reads SEHNR; CDR2 reads FQNEAQ (reference sequence). The CDR3 DNA reads TGTGCCAGCAGCGTAGGGGGACCGAAGAACACTGAAGCTTTCTTT. It specifies CASSVGGPKNTEAFF.